The source of this T cell receptor beta chain is a study of a mutant IDH1 vaccine in newly diagnosed glioma. Study background: Patients received vaccination from 4-6 weeks after radiotherapy alone, or with temozolomide cycles.

Study-wide points: Detectable vaccine-induced immune responses arose in over 90% of patients. Pseudoprogression apparently tracked independently of changes in top peripheral T cell clonotypes.

Produced via immunoSEQ multiplex PCR; TCRdb's table is partial and in-frame only. The sample has some 51,000 clones; around four fifths are singletons. CDR1 is SGHNT, CDR2 YYREEE, per germline (reference sequence). This CDR3 contains 15 residues. Trimming took off 3 bases at V and 0 bases at J, with 12 bases between the two ends. Time point indicated: week 5, during vaccination. All doses held 300 ug of mutant IDH1 20-mer peptide, with topical imiquimod. A note on this clone: Its specificity is unknown.

The starting material was PBMCs, obtained from a glioma patient whose treatment included an IDH1 peptide vaccine. The TCR originated in a man between 45 and 60 years old with glioma. The genes are TRBV5-4 and TRBJ1-2; D is unresolved. CDR3 protein: CASSSGVGTNYGYTF. Here the CDR3 DNA reads TGTGCCAGCAGCTCCGGGGTAGGGACTAACTATGGCTACACCTTC. The full variable domain, with the rest looked up from reference TRBV5-4 and TRBJ1-2, is ETGVTQSPTHLIKTRGQQVTLRCSSQSGHNTVSWYQQALGQGPQFIFQYYREEENGRGNFPPRFSGLQFPNYSSELNVNALELDDSALYLCASSSGVGTNYGYTFGSGTRLTVV.